The 26 T cell receptor beta chains below were found in one sample sequenced in a study of blood T cells in healthy people across ages. A second roughly 7 to 11 cycle PCR used barcoded and J-beta primers. TCRdb used MiXCR to reprocess the 5' RACE reads, holding one entry per CDR3 protein. The sample holds 1.2 million to 1.5 million distinct CDR3 sequences, roughly 60% seen once. Sequencing was carried out using blood. Receptors originate from a man between 18 and 35 years old in good health.

DNA of the CDR3: TGCGCCAGCAGCGCCACAACAGGGGCCACAGAAGCTTTCTTT. Translation gives CASSATTGATEAFF. The chain combines TRBV5-1 with TRBJ1-1; TRBD1 matches 7 bases. The V and J ends lost 4 bases and 8 bases, in that order; junction bases with no gene match: 11. CDR3 size: 14 residues. Germline lookup yields CDR1 SGHRS and CDR2 YFSETQ. Combining the CDR3 with reference TRBV5-1 and TRBJ1-1 gives the whole variable domain KAGVTQTPRYLIKTRGQQVTLSCSPISGHRSVSWYQQTPGQGLQFLFEYFSETQRNKGNFPGRFSGRQFSNSRSEMNVSTLELGDSALYLCASSATTGATEAFFGQGTRLTVV.

The genes are TRBV4-2 and TRBJ2-6, with D possibly being TRBD1 or TRBD2 (5 bases each). V lost 1 base to trimming and J lost 4 bases, with 11 bases between them. This CDR3 is 16 amino acids long. Germline CDR1 is LGHNA and CDR2 is YNFKEQ. CDR3 sequence (DNA): TGTGCCAGCAGCCAAGGAGGGGAACGCGGGGCCAACGTCCTGACTTTC. It yields the protein CASSQGGERGANVLTF.

This clonotype showed up just once. The CDR3 loop reads CASSQNQGTSGEAFF. The CDR3 nucleotides read TGTGCCAGCAGCCAAAACCAGGGTACGTCGGGTGAAGCTTTCTTT. V is TRBV11-2 and J is TRBJ1-1; D perhaps matches TRBD1 (5 bases). Germline-derived CDR1 and CDR2 are SGHAT and FQNNGV. Trimming took 5 bases from V and 7 from J, leaving 20 bases between them. The CDR3 runs 15 residues.

The V gene is TRBV29-1, the J gene TRBJ2-3; no reliable D call. CDR3 length: 14 residues. Per the germline V gene, CDR1 is SQVTM and CDR2 is ANQGSEA. Trimming removed 4 bases from V and 0 bases from J, with 11 bases in between. The CDR3 reads CSVVGTQSTDTQYF. The CDR3 DNA reads TGCAGCGTTGTAGGAACACAAAGCACAGATACGCAGTATTTT.

CDR3 in DNA: TGTGCCATCAGGGGGGACAGGAGCACAGATACGCAGTATTTT. It translates to CAIRGDRSTDTQYF. V and J are TRBV10-3 and TRBJ2-3; 8 nucleotides agree with TRBD1. Germline V CDR1 and CDR2: ENHRY, SYGVKD. The CDR3 has 14 amino acids. After removal of 6 bases from V and 0 bases from J, the junction contained 2 bases not matched to a gene.

This CDR3 is CASSETNRGRAEAFF. Here the CDR3 DNA reads TGTGCCAGCAGTGAGACCAACAGGGGGAGGGCTGAAGCTTTCTTT. The rearrangement links TRBV25-1 to TRBJ1-1; 8 positions agree with TRBD1. The germline CDR1 and CDR2 sequences are MGHDK and SYGVNS. V shed 3 bases and J 6 bases; nucleotides not matched to a gene: 9. This CDR3 is 15 amino acids long.

The chain combines TRBV10-3 with TRBJ1-1, with unresolved D. Germline CDR1 reads ENHRY; CDR2 reads SYGVKD. The CDR3 extends over 13 amino acids. V dropped 5 bases and J dropped 5 bases, with 12 bases sitting between them. Here the CDR3 reads CAISLKDSTEAFF. Written as DNA, the CDR3 is TGTGCCATCAGTTTAAAGGATTCTACTGAAGCTTTCTTT.

The chain has TRBV2 and TRBJ2-5; D may correspond to TRBD1 or TRBD2 (5 bases each). V was shortened by 4 bases and J by 5 bases, with 11 bases between the two germline ends. The germline V gene has CDR1 SNHLY and CDR2 FYNNEI. The CDR3 totals 13 residues. CDR3 in amino acids: CASSVNEGETQYF. CDR3 nucleotides: TGTGCCAGCAGTGTTAACGAGGGGGAGACCCAGTACTTC. The complete variable domain, with remaining parts taken from reference TRBV2 and TRBJ2-5, reads EPEVTQTPSHQVTQMGQEVILRCVPISNHLYFYWYRQILGQKVEFLVSFYNNEISEKSEIFDDQFSVERPDGSNFTLKIRSTKLEDSAMYFCASSVNEGETQYFGPGTRLLVL.

The chain has TRBV29-1 and TRBJ2-2; weak D call: TRBD2 (5 bases). Per the germline V gene, CDR1 is SQVTM and CDR2 is ANQGSEA. CDR3 length: 15 residues. Trimming cost V 3 bases and J 1 base, with 12 bases left between them. The CDR3 DNA sequence: TGCAGCGTTGAGAGGGCCGGTCTGAACACCGGGGAGCTGTTTTTT. Its translation is CSVERAGLNTGELFF.

The chain couples TRBV2 to TRBJ2-3; 11 nucleotides align to TRBD1. This CDR3 has 14 amino acids. Losses at the gene ends were 10 bases for V and 4 bases for J; bases not matched to a gene: 7. Germline V gene lookup returns CDR1 SNHLY and CDR2 FYNNEI. As DNA, the CDR3 is TGTGCCATCACGCCGGGACAGGGGGCAGATACGCAGTATTTT. Translation gives CAITPGQGADTQYF. Filled out from reference TRBV2 and TRBJ2-3, the complete variable domain reads EPEVTQTPSHQVTQMGQEVILRCVPISNHLYFYWYRQILGQKVEFLVSFYNNEISEKSEIFDDQFSVERPDGSNFTLKIRSTKLEDSAMYFCAITPGQGADTQYFGPGTRLTVL.

This chain uses TRBV4-1 with TRBJ1-6, with D uncertain. The CDR3 has 14 amino acids. Per germline, CDR1 MGHRA and CDR2 YSYEKL. Trimming shortened V by 1 base and J by 2 bases, and 3 bases separated the two germline ends. CDR3 sequence (DNA): TGCGCCAGCAGCCAAGGCGCCTATAATTCACCCCTCCACTTT. This sequence encodes CASSQGAYNSPLHF.

The chain combines TRBV14 with TRBJ2-7; 9 bases map to TRBD2. The V gene end was trimmed by 6 bases and the J gene end by 3 bases; junction bases not matched to a gene: 9. CDR1 is SGHDN and CDR2 is FVKESK in the germline V gene. The CDR3 sequence is 15 residues long. The CDR3 is CASSPNSGSIYEQYF. In nucleotides, the CDR3 is TGTGCCAGCAGTCCTAATAGCGGGAGTATCTACGAGCAGTACTTC. Filled out from reference TRBV14 and TRBJ2-7, the complete variable domain reads EAGVTQFPSHSVIEKGQTVTLRCDPISGHDNLYWYRRVMGKEIKFLLHFVKESKQDESGMPNNRFLAERTGGTYSTLKVQPAELEDSGVYFCASSPNSGSIYEQYFGPGTRLTVT.

The V call is TRBV20-1, the J call TRBJ2-2; 13 positions agree with TRBD2. Germline assignment: CDR1 DFQATT and CDR2 SNEGSKA (reference sequence). The ends lost 3 bases at V and 4 bases at J; junction bases unmatched: 11. The CDR3 has 18 amino acids. The CDR3 DNA follows: TGCAGTGCTAGTAGGGTACTAGCGGGAGGGCTTAGCACCGGGGAGCTGTTTTTT. Protein: CSASRVLAGGLSTGELFF.

This clonotype was detected a few times. The rearrangement links TRBV28 to TRBJ2-7; D call uncertain. The length of the CDR3 is 14 residues. Trimming took 6 bases from V and 0 from J, leaving 12 bases between them. Germline values: CDR1 MDHEN, CDR2 SYDVKM. The CDR3 protein is CASSNSALSYEQYF. CDR3 nucleotides: TGTGCCAGCAGCAACAGCGCGCTCTCCTACGAGCAGTACTTC.

The rearrangement uses TRBV6-5 and TRBJ2-3; D might be TRBD1 (5 bases). The germline V gene encodes CDR1 MNHEY and CDR2 SVGAGI. This CDR3 has 17 amino acids. The V end was cut by 0 bases, the J end by 2 bases, with 15 bases between. CDR3 region: CASSYSLGALTTDTQYF. CDR3 DNA sequence: TGTGCCAGCAGTTACTCACTTGGGGCGCTCACCACAGATACGCAGTATTTT.

The J gene is TRBJ2-4, the V gene TRBV7-2, with D tentatively TRBD1 (6 bases). The end of the DNA fits TRBJ2-7 better, so the J call may be wrong. Germline lookup yields CDR1 SGHTA and CDR2 FQGNSA. The CDR3 covers 15 residues. The CDR3 protein is CASSPSRQGTYEQYF. Written as DNA, the CDR3 is TGTGCCAGCAGCCCTTCGCGGCAGGGGACCTACGAGCAGTACTTC.

The rearrangement links TRBV28 to TRBJ2-5, with a possible D match to TRBD1 (9 bases). Judging by the DNA end, TRBJ2-7 fits better; the J call may be wrong. Germline CDR1 is MDHEN and CDR2 is SYDVKM. The CDR3 covers 14 residues. The CDR3 reads CASSSTGGLDEQYF. The CDR3 region has the DNA TGTGCCAGCAGTTCGACAGGGGGACTAGACGAGCAGTACTTC.

V gene TRBV27 combines with J gene TRBJ1-2; 7 bases match TRBD1. Germline-derived CDR1 and CDR2 are MNHEY and SMNVEV (reference sequence). V lost 5 bases, J lost 3 bases, and 12 bases stayed unmatched. This CDR3 contains 16 residues. As DNA, the CDR3 is TGTGCCAGCAGTGTATTGTCACAGGGGTCCTACTATGGCTACACCTTC. Translating it yields CASSVLSQGSYYGYTF.

The genes are TRBV12-3 or TRBV12-4 and TRBJ2-1; weak D call: TRBD1 (6 bases). This CDR3 region has 12 residues. Trimming cost V 5 bases and J 12 bases, with 14 bases left between them. The CDR3 nucleotides read TGTGCCAGCAGTCCGGACAGCGTCTTGCAGTTCTTC. Encoded protein: CASSPDSVLQFF.

This chain joins TRBV20-1 and TRBJ2-7; 7 bases fit TRBD2. V lost 6 bases to trimming and J lost 7 bases; unmatched junction nucleotides: 15. CDR3 size: 14 residues. Germline loops: CDR1 DFQATT, CDR2 SNEGSKA (reference sequence). CDR3 DNA sequence: TGCAGTGCCTTTTCTAGCGGTTGGCACAATGAGCAGTACTTC. It is translated as CSAFSSGWHNEQYF.

J is TRBJ2-5 and V is TRBV20-1; 7 nucleotides line up with TRBD1. The CDR3 spans 11 residues. Germline lookup yields CDR1 DFQATT and CDR2 SNEGSKA (reference sequence). The ends lost 5 bases at V and 4 bases at J; junction bases unmatched: 1. In DNA form, the CDR3 reads TGCAGTGCTTACAGGGGAGAGACCCAGTACTTC. It codes for CSAYRGETQYF.

This clonotype is a singleton in its sample. In DNA, the CDR3 is TGTGCCAGCAGTTTCCAGGTCCCCGGGGTGGGCACTGAAGCTTTCTTT. Translating it yields CASSFQVPGVGTEAFF. The chain links TRBV28 to TRBJ1-1; D gene uncertain. Germline CDR1 MDHEN, CDR2 SYDVKM. V was pared by 3 bases and J by 4 bases, with 18 bases between. The CDR3 contains 16 residues.

The gene calls are TRBV20-1 and TRBJ2-2, with D hard to call. The V end was cut by 4 bases, the J end by 3 bases, with 6 bases between. The germline V gene has CDR1 DFQATT and CDR2 SNEGSKA (reference sequence). The CDR3 sequence is 12 residues long. CDR3 DNA: TGCAGTGCTAAATATTACACCGGGGAGCTGTTTTTT. Its translation is CSAKYYTGELFF.

The J gene is TRBJ1-4, the V gene TRBV5-5, with TRBD1 identical over 7 bases. The CDR3 runs to 14 residues. Germline CDR1 is SGHKS and CDR2 is YYEKEE (reference sequence). Trimming at V came to 4 bases and at J to 8 bases, leaving 8 bases not matched to a gene. The CDR3 bases are TGTGCCAGCAGCCCTCGGGACAGTAGCGAAAAACTGTTTTTT. Its translation: CASSPRDSSEKLFF.

The J gene is TRBJ2-3, the V gene TRBV20-1; D gene uncertain. From germline, CDR1 is DFQATT and CDR2 SNEGSKA (reference sequence). V lost 1 base and J lost 4, with 9 bases in between. The CDR3 covers 13 residues. The CDR3 DNA reads as TGCAGTGCTAGAGGAGAATCCGCAGATACGCAGTATTTT. Translated, it gives CSARGESADTQYF.

This clonotype has more than one count but fewer than ten. This chain joins TRBV4-1 and TRBJ2-7; D might be TRBD2 (5 bases). V was clipped by 4 bases and J by 6 bases, with 10 bases between them. This CDR3 is built from 12 residues. The V gene's germline CDR1 is MGHRA and CDR2 YSYEKL. As DNA, the CDR3 is TGCGCCAGCAGCCCACCGGGGATCGAGCAGTACTTC. Translating gives CASSPPGIEQYF.